The present entry profiles one T cell receptor beta chain with its context. The antigen remains unidentified. The PCR made use of 60 Vbeta and 13 Jbeta primers. Data came from immunoSEQ multiplex PCR; TCRdb stores just in-frame clones and leaves some out. The sample yields about 160,000 clones, 75% to 90% seen once. These data belong to a study of cytomegalovirus exposure and HLA in healthy donors. Findings of the study overall: TCR beta chains numbering more than 150 were designated cytomegalovirus-associated. An observed cluster of highly shared sequence variants was recorded as a likely sequencing artifact. Among TCR beta chains of equal frequency, HLA-associated ones were more clonally expanded in a later analysis. Donors were assumed by presence/absence analyses to have roughly uniform sequencing depth.

Per the germline V gene, CDR1 is SGHTA and CDR2 is FQGNSA. V lost 7 bases to trimming and J lost 8 bases; unmatched junction nucleotides: 6. The CDR3 extends over 14 amino acids. The chain links TRBV7-2 to TRBJ2-2, with TRBD2 identical over 11 bases. Specimen: PBMCs. The origin of this receptor is a boy between 2 and 10 years old in good health and CMV-seronegative. The CDR3 is CASIISGRAGELFF. CDR3 sequence (DNA): TGTGCCAGCATCATTAGCGGGAGGGCTGGGGAGCTGTTTTTT.